The clone carrying this T cell receptor beta chain was counted only a few times. What it recognizes is unknown. A sample-barcoded 5' primer and a J-beta primer mix were used in a second PCR of about 7 to 12 cycles. Each CDR3 protein gets one entry after TCRdb re-called the 5' RACE reads with MiXCR. The repertoire includes 800,000 to 950,000 distinct CDR3 sequences, 25% to 35% of them detected once, and roughly 10% sits in the top ten. Per sample, a minimum of 6 million PBMCs were isolated. This sample was taken from a study of blood T cells in healthy people across ages. Findings and limits, study-wide: Those diversity estimates obtained from one million T cells were thought to be underestimates.

Losses at the gene ends were 2 bases for V and 4 bases for J; bases not matched to a gene: 4. Germline assignment: CDR1 MNHEY and CDR2 SVGAGI. The CDR3 is 15 amino acids. The sample was also reused in another study, on T cells of mothers and their children. From that report: Donors comprised a few healthy Caucasian mothers plus their six children.

Sequencing input: blood. V and J are TRBV6-5 and TRBJ2-2, with TRBD1 matching 7 bases. The sequence was collected from a woman aged 40 to 50 in good health. The CDR3 coding sequence is TGTGCCAGCAGTTACCGGACAGGACTCACCGGGGAGCTGTTTTTT. This codes for CASSYRTGLTGELFF.